The 14 T cell receptor beta chains below all came from one sample that was sequenced in a study of cytomegalovirus exposure and HLA in healthy donors. The PCR used 60 Vbeta and 13 Jbeta primers. Assay: immunoSEQ multiplex PCR; the TCRdb copy retains only in-frame clones and omits some. The sample records over 150,000 clones, roughly 70% being singletons. Sequenced material: PBMCs. All receptors come from a middle-aged woman in good health and CMV-seropositive.

The gene calls are TRBV27 and TRBJ2-6; 10 bases match TRBD2. The CDR3 loop spans 19 amino acids. V was pared by 5 bases and J by 0 bases, with 10 bases of the junction left unmatched. The V gene's germline CDR1 is MNHEY and CDR2 SMNVEV (reference sequence). CDR3 DNA: TGTGCCAGCAGTCCGGATGGACTAGCGGCCCCCTCTGGGGCCAACGTCCTGACTTTC. It is translated as CASSPDGLAAPSGANVLTF. The whole variable domain, filled in from reference TRBV27 and TRBJ2-6, reads EAQVTQNPRYLITVTGKKLTVTCSQNMNHEYMSWYRQDPGLGLRQIYYSMNVEVTDKGDVPEGYKVSRKEKRNFPLILESPSPNQTSLYFCASSPDGLAAPSGANVLTFGAGSRLTVL.

This clone was counted between two and nine times. V and J are TRBV7-2 and TRBJ2-1, with a possible D match to TRBD2 (6 bases). V lost 5 bases to trimming and J lost 3 bases, with 11 bases between them. The CDR3 runs to 14 residues. Germline V gene lookup returns CDR1 SGHTA and CDR2 FQGNSA. The CDR3 spells CASSRRGNYNEQFF. The DNA for the CDR3 is TGTGCCAGCAGCCGACGCGGGAACTACAATGAGCAGTTCTTC.

The chain carries TRBV15 and TRBJ2-5; D possibly corresponds to TRBD1 (5 bases). The V end lost 1 base, the J end lost 5 bases, and 23 bases lay between the germline ends. Germline V gene data show CDR1 as LNHNV and CDR2 as YYDKDF (reference sequence). The CDR3 spans 18 residues. The CDR3 is CATSRGSLSRVKSETQYF. CDR3 nucleotide sequence: TGTGCCACCAGCAGAGGATCGTTGAGCAGGGTTAAATCGGAGACCCAGTACTTC. Variable domain in full (rest from reference TRBV15 and TRBJ2-5): DAMVIQNPRYQVTQFGKPVTLSCSQTLNHNVMYWYQQKSSQAPKLLFHYYDKDFNNEADTPDNFQSRRPNTSFCFLDIRSPGLGDTAMYLCATSRGSLSRVKSETQYFGPGTRLLVL.

This chain connects TRBV27 to TRBJ2-1, with TRBD1 matching over 8 bases. Trimming at V came to 5 bases and at J to 5 bases, leaving 11 bases not matched to a gene. Germline V gene data show CDR1 as MNHEY and CDR2 as SMNVEV (reference sequence). The CDR3 has 16 residues. CDR3 bases: TGTGCCAGCAGTCCAGCCTCCGGGACAGGAGACAATGAGCAGTTCTTC. The encoded protein is CASSPASGTGDNEQFF.

This chain links TRBV28 with TRBJ2-5; the match to TRBD2 covers 8 bases. Germline CDR1 is MDHEN and CDR2 is SYDVKM. V was clipped by 7 bases and J by 5 bases; unmatched bases: 3. CDR3 size: 12 residues. As DNA, the CDR3 is TGTGCCAGCACGGGGGGGGTGGAGACCCAGTACTTC. Translation gives CASTGGVETQYF.

This clone was counted a few times. This rearrangement joins TRBV5-4 to TRBJ2-1; 8 bases are shared with TRBD2. Losses at the gene ends were 3 bases for V and 4 bases for J; bases not matched to a gene: 3. The CDR3 spans 14 residues. Germline CDR1 is SGHNT and CDR2 is YYREEE (reference sequence). CDR3 DNA sequence: TGTGCCAGCAGCTCGACTAGCGATTACAATGAGCAGTTCTTC. Translated: CASSSTSDYNEQFF.

The chain recombines TRBV2 with TRBJ1-2, with a possible D match to TRBD1 (6 bases). The CDR3 spans 14 residues. V shed 7 bases and J shed 5 bases, with 17 bases lying between them. Germline CDR1 SNHLY, CDR2 FYNNEI. Here the CDR3 reads CASIEGGRGYGYTF. As DNA, the CDR3 is TGTGCCAGCATCGAGGGGGGGCGCGGGTATGGCTACACCTTC.

This rearrangement joins TRBV9 to TRBJ1-5; D may be TRBD1 (6 bases). CDR3 length: 13 residues. Trimming left V 3 bases short and J 6 bases short, with 10 bases between. The germline V gene encodes CDR1 SGDLS and CDR2 YYNGEE. This CDR3 is CASSERGGQPQHF. CDR3 DNA sequence: TGTGCCAGCAGCGAGAGAGGGGGTCAGCCCCAGCATTTT.

The CDR3 reads CASSLAAGYGANVLTF. As DNA, the CDR3 is TGCGCCAGCAGCTTGGCTGCAGGGTATGGGGCCAACGTCCTGACTTTC. V usage is TRBV5-1 and J usage is TRBJ2-6, with D possibly being TRBD1 (5 bases). Trimming removed 0 bases from V and 3 bases from J, with 10 bases in between. CDR1 is SGHRS and CDR2 is YFSETQ in the germline V gene. This CDR3 contains 16 residues. Combining the CDR3 with reference TRBV5-1 and TRBJ2-6 gives the whole variable domain KAGVTQTPRYLIKTRGQQVTLSCSPISGHRSVSWYQQTPGQGLQFLFEYFSETQRNKGNFPGRFSGRQFSNSRSEMNVSTLELGDSALYLCASSLAAGYGANVLTFGAGSRLTVL.

The rearrangement links TRBV2 to TRBJ2-5, with 9 positions matching TRBD2. After removal of 8 bases from V and 5 bases from J, the junction contained 6 bases not matched to a gene. CDR1 and CDR2 (germline): SNHLY, FYNNEI. The length of the CDR3 is 13 residues. CDR3 bases: TGTGCCAGCGGTAGCGGGAGATGGGAGACCCAGTACTTC. It codes for CASGSGRWETQYF.

The chain couples TRBV7-2 to TRBJ1-1; maybe TRBD1 (5 bases). The CDR3 length is 15 residues. Germline V gene lookup returns CDR1 SGHTA and CDR2 FQGNSA. V was trimmed by 1 base and J by 3 bases, leaving 12 bases between them. The CDR3 here is CASSLVGGTDTEAFF. In DNA, the CDR3 is TGTGCCAGCAGCTTAGTTGGGGGGACGGACACTGAAGCTTTCTTT.

The J gene is TRBJ2-5, the V gene TRBV7-2, with D tentatively TRBD2 (7 bases). The V gene lost 4 bases and the J gene lost 2 bases, with 14 bases spanning the gap. Germline CDR1 and CDR2: SGHTA and FQGNSA. The CDR3 totals 15 residues. In DNA form, the CDR3 reads TGTGCCAGCAGCTCAAGAGGGGGGGAGCAAGAGACCCAGTACTTC. This gives the protein CASSSRGGEQETQYF.

The gene calls are TRBV7-2 and TRBJ1-4; D uncertain. The CDR3 is 15 residues long. Trimming removed 2 bases at V and 0 bases at J, with 7 bases between. CDR1 is SGHTA and CDR2 is FQGNSA in the germline V gene. DNA of the CDR3: TGTGCCAGCAGCTTACTGGCGGCAACTAATGAAAAACTGTTTTTT. It encodes CASSLLAATNEKLFF.

The chain joins TRBV7-3 to TRBJ2-3, with D uncertain. Between the trimmed V and J ends, which lost 3 bases and 6 bases, there was a span of 7 bases. The CDR3 covers 12 residues. Germline-derived CDR1 and CDR2 are SGHTA and FQGTGA. Here the CDR3 reads CASSFYGDTQYF. The CDR3, as DNA: TGTGCCAGCAGCTTCTACGGGGATACGCAGTATTTT.